This T cell receptor (beta chain) was documented in a study of blood T cell repertoires in COVID-19. This clone was detected once. The table came from immunoSEQ multiplex PCR; TCRdb's copy has only in-frame clones and leaves some out. The table lists about 140,000 clones, approximately 80% of them singletons. The CDR3 is made up of 16 amino acids. Per germline, CDR1 SGHAT and CDR2 FQNNGV. V was pared by 0 bases and J by 6 bases, with 2 bases of the junction left unmatched. Sequenced: peripheral blood. The source of this sequence is a woman older than 75 in a cohort sampled during active or convalescent COVID-19. The chain combines TRBV11-2 with TRBJ2-1; the match to TRBD2 covers 13 bases. CDR3 DNA: TGTGCCAGCAGCTTAGATCGACTAGCGGGGGGCAATGAGCAGTTCTTC. Translated, it gives CASSLDRLAGGNEQFF. Drawing the rest from reference TRBV11-2 and TRBJ2-1, the complete variable domain is EAGVAQSPRYKIIEKRQSVAFWCNPISGHATLYWYQQILGQGPKLLIQFQNNGVVDDSQLPKDRFSAERLKGVDSTLKIQPAKLEDSAVYLCASSLDRLAGGNEQFFGPGTRLTVL.